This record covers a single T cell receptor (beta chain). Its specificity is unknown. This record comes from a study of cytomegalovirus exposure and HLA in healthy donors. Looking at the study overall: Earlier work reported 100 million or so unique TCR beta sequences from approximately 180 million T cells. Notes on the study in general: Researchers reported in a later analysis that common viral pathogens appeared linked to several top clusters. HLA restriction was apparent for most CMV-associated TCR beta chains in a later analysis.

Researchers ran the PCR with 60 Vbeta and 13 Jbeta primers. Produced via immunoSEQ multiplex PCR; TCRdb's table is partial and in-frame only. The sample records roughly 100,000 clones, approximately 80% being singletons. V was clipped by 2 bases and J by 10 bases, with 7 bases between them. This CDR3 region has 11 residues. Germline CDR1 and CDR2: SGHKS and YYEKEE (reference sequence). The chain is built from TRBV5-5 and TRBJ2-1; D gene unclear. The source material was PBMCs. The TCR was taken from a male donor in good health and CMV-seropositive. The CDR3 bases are TGTGCCAGCAGCTTTATTAGAGAGCAGTTCTTC. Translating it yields CASSFIREQFF.